These T cell receptor beta chains were read from a single sample in a study of graft-versus-host responses after intestinal transplantation. Clones were read by immunoSEQ multiplex PCR, and TCRdb kept only the in-frame ones, dropping some. The sample has around 4,000 clones; about 22% are singletons. Sequencing used alloreactive CD4+ T cells from a mixed lymphocyte reaction culture, obtained before transplantation. These receptors all stem from a human patient who was an organ donor for intestinal transplantation. CDR3s include the opening cysteine and the closing phenylalanine or tryptophan. A D gene is named only where the DNA matches it firmly. A clone size is listed for some rows: how often the clone was seen (once, few, many), or a class if it is expanded.

>TRBV28|NA|TRBD1|TRBJ2-1
CASSPPDRGGEQFF
TGTGCCAGCAGCCCCCCTGACAGGGGCGGTGAGCAGTTCTTC
>TRBV5-6|medium-sized|TRBD2|TRBJ2-5
CASRRLAGRRQETQYF
TGTGCCAGCCGGAGACTAGCGGGGAGACGCCAAGAGACCCAGTACTTC
>TRBV29-1|medium-sized|NA|TRBJ1-2
CSVDHTNYGYTF
TGCAGCGTTGATCACACCAACTATGGCTACACCTTC
>TRBV5-4|medium-sized|TRBD2|TRBJ2-3
CASSWVAGLTDTQYF
TGTGCCAGCAGCTGGGTAGCGGGGCTCACAGATACGCAGTATTTT
>TRBV28|NA|NA|TRBJ1-5
CASSTGTHSNQPQHF
TGTGCCAGCAGCACAGGGACCCATAGCAATCAGCCCCAGCATTTT
>TRBV28|large|NA|TRBJ1-2
CASNRVNYGYTF
TGTGCCAGTAACCGGGTTAACTATGGCTACACCTTC
>TRBV6-5|NA|TRBD1|TRBJ1-2
CASSSSTGEEGRGYTF
TGTGCCAGCAGTTCTTCAACAGGGGAAGAGGGTCGGGGCTACACCTTC
>TRBV7-2|NA|NA|TRBJ1-6
CASSLEAFYNSPLHF
TGTGCCAGCAGCTTAGAAGCCTTTTATAATTCACCCCTCCACTTT
>TRBV7-6|few|TRBD2|TRBJ2-2
CASSLGTSGVTGELFF
TGTGCCAGCAGCCTAGGGACTAGCGGGGTCACCGGGGAGCTGTTTTTT
>TRBV5-4|large|NA|TRBJ2-1
CASSIDKYEQFF
TGTGCCAGCAGCATCGACAAATACGAGCAGTTCTTC
>TRBV2|medium-sized|NA|TRBJ2-5
CASSDRAAQETQYF
TGTGCCAGCAGTGACAGGGCGGCCCAAGAGACCCAGTACTTC
>TRBV11-2|few|NA|TRBJ2-1
CASSLSGYNEQFF
TGTGCCAGCAGCTTAAGCGGCTACAATGAGCAGTTCTTC
>TRBV7-6|once|NA|TRBJ1-6
CASSSGQYNSPLHF
TGTGCCAGCAGCTCCGGACAGTATAATTCACCCCTCCACTTT
>TRBV7-6|medium-sized|NA|TRBJ1-2
CASSLSQGLVGYTF
TGTGCCAGCAGCTTGTCTCAGGGGTTGGTTGGCTACACCTTC
>TRBV7-9|few|TRBD1|TRBJ2-3
CASSFWTGPTDTQYF
TGTGCCAGCAGCTTTTGGACAGGGCCCACAGATACGCAGTATTTT
>TRBV5-1|NA|TRBD2|TRBJ2-4
CASSLGGERGVQYF
TGCGCCAGCAGCTTGGGAGGGGAGCGGGGGGTTCAGTACTTC
>TRBV21-1|medium-sized|NA|TRBJ2-6
CASIKGGTGDSGANVLTF
TGTGCCAGCATTAAAGGGGGGACAGGGGACTCTGGGGCCAACGTCCTGACTTTC
>TRBV5-4|few|NA|TRBJ1-2
CASSLGTEGYTF
TGTGCCAGCAGCTTGGGGACTGAAGGCTACACCTTC